The following is a T cell receptor (beta chain) sequence with its context. V dropped 5 bases and J dropped 6 bases, with 14 bases sitting between them. The CDR3 has 13 residues. The germline V gene encodes CDR1 MNHEY and CDR2 SVGEGT. TCRdb recomputed calls from the 5' RACE reads with MiXCR, one row per CDR3 protein. The sample records 70,000 to 100,000 distinct CDR3 sequences, approximately 16% being singletons. This record comes from a study of T-cell memory formation after mild COVID-19. The rearrangement joins TRBV6-2 or TRBV6-3 to TRBJ2-7; D unresolved. The sequence came from a man aged 18 to 30 who had mild COVID-19 (a few samples of this study predate the infection). Cell type and time point are not known. Sequencing used PBMCs or a T cell subset sorted from them (not recorded which). The DNA for the CDR3 is TGTGCCAGCAGTGGCCGGGCTACGGGCGAGCAGTACTTC. Translating it yields CASSGRATGEQYF.